Presented here are 9 T cell receptor beta chains from one specimen sequenced in a study of blood T cell repertoires in COVID-19. Produced via immunoSEQ multiplex PCR; TCRdb's table is partial and in-frame only. The sample has about 140,000 clones; 87% are singletons. The sample taken for sequencing was peripheral blood. The receptors were gathered from a man aged 45-65 years who had recovered from COVID-19.

The chain uses TRBV18 and TRBJ2-7; 7 bases map to TRBD2. Germline lookup yields CDR1 KGHSH and CDR2 LQKENI. This CDR3 comprises 13 residues. V gave up 5 bases and J gave up 4 bases; unmatched junction bases: 5. CDR3 in amino acids: CASSTGGGYEQYF. Here the CDR3 DNA reads TGTGCCAGCTCAACCGGGGGAGGGTACGAGCAGTACTTC.

V usage is TRBV13 and J usage is TRBJ1-1; D call uncertain. The CDR3 covers 15 residues. Trimming took 5 bases from V and 1 from J, leaving 14 bases between them. CDR1 and CDR2 (germline): PRHDT, FYEKMQ (reference sequence). CDR3 in DNA: TGTGCCAGCAGCCCGGAGGGTTGGAAGAACACTGAAGCTTTCTTT. Its translation: CASSPEGWKNTEAFF.

The J gene is TRBJ1-2, the V gene TRBV7-2; D gene ambiguous. The CDR3 length is 12 residues. Trimming stripped 0 bases from V and 5 bases from J, with 4 bases between. CDR1 and CDR2 (germline): SGHTA, FQGNSA. The CDR3 coding sequence is TGTGCCAGCAGCTTAGCTATATATGGCTACACCTTC. Translation gives CASSLAIYGYTF.

This clone was counted between two and nine times. V usage is TRBV3-1 (or the pseudogene TRBV3-2) and J usage is TRBJ1-6; perhaps TRBD1 as D (5 bases). Germline values: CDR1 LGHDT, CDR2 YNNKEL (reference sequence). The CDR3 length is 13 residues. Trimming removed 1 base at V and 14 bases at J, with 12 bases between. The CDR3 reads CASSQAMGRALHF. For the CDR3, the DNA is TGTGCCAGCAGCCAAGCCATGGGCAGGGCCCTCCACTTT.

This clone was observed once. CDR3 bases: TGTGCCAGCAGCTTAGATTTTTGGACAGGTACCACAGATACGCAGTATTTT. It translates to CASSLDFWTGTTDTQYF. The chain carries TRBV7-2 and TRBJ2-3, with 7 bases lining up with TRBD1. V shed 1 base, J shed 2 bases, and the junction held 9 bases outside the gene matches. The CDR3 extends over 17 amino acids. The V gene's germline CDR1 is SGHTA and CDR2 FQGNSA.

The rearrangement links TRBV6-2 or TRBV6-3 to TRBJ2-7, with D maybe TRBD2 (6 bases). V dropped 6 bases and J dropped 2 bases, with 14 bases sitting between them. The CDR3 covers 14 residues. Germline V lookup: CDR1 MNHEY, CDR2 SVGEGT. In DNA form, the CDR3 reads TGTGCCAGCAGCCGGCGGGGAGATACCTACGAGCAGTACTTC. It encodes CASSRRGDTYEQYF.

The J gene is TRBJ2-3, the V gene TRBV29-1; 10 positions match TRBD2. CDR3 length: 13 amino acids. CDR1 is SQVTM and CDR2 is ANQGSEA in the germline V gene. Trimming took 6 bases from V and 4 from J; bases not matched to a gene: 4. CDR3 coding DNA: TGCAGCGTCCTAGCGGGGGTAGCAGATACGCAGTATTTT. Translated: CSVLAGVADTQYF.

V is TRBV18 and J is TRBJ2-4; 9 nucleotides align to TRBD1. The CDR3 consists of 13 residues. V was clipped by 3 bases and J by 7 bases; unmatched bases: 1. Germline V gene sequence: CDR1 KGHSH, CDR2 LQKENI. The CDR3 nucleotides are TGTGCCAGCTCACCCGGGACAGGGAACATTCAGTACTTC. Translating gives CASSPGTGNIQYF.

The sample holds a few counts of this clone. The rearrangement uses TRBV4-1 and TRBJ1-4; 7 bases agree with TRBD1. With V trimmed by 3 bases and J by 4 bases, 2 bases remained unmatched. The CDR3 length is 14 residues. Germline V gene sequence: CDR1 MGHRA, CDR2 YSYEKL. The CDR3 nucleotides are TGCGCCAGCAGCCACGCAGGGGGTAATGAAAAACTGTTTTTT. It is translated as CASSHAGGNEKLFF.